This T cell receptor (beta chain) was identified in a study of PD-L1 blockade in urothelial cancer. CDR3 length: 14 amino acids. Germline CDR1 is SNHLY and CDR2 is FYNNEI. With 4 bases removed from V and 2 bases from J, the gap between germline ends came to 12 bases. The count of this clone is one. TCRdb's table, derived via immunoSEQ multiplex PCR, lists solely in-frame clones and lacks some. In the table there are around 100,000 clones, 90% to 95% of which are singletons. The TCR was taken from an elderly woman with urothelial cancer. The gene calls are TRBV2 and TRBJ2-7, with a weak D call TRBD1 (5 bases). The sample here was PBMCs, taken around atezolizumab (anti-PD-L1) treatment. CDR3 DNA sequence: TGTGCCAGCAGTGGAACAGGTCCCCCCTACGAGCAGTACTTC. This sequence encodes CASSGTGPPYEQYF.